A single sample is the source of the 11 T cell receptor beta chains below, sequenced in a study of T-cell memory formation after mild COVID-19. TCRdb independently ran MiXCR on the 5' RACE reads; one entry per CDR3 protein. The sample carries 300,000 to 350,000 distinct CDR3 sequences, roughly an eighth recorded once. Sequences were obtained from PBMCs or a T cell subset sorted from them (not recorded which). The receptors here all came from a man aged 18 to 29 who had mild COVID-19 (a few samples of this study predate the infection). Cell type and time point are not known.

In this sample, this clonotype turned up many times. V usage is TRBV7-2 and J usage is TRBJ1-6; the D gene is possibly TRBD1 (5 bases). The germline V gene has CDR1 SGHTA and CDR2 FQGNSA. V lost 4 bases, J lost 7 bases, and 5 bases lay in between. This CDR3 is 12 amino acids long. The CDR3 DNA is TGTGCCAGCAGCTCAGGGAATTCACCCCTCCACTTT. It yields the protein CASSSGNSPLHF.

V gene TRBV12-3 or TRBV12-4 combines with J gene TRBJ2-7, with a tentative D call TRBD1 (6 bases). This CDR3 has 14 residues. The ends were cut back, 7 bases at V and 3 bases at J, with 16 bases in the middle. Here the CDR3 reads CASTQDSTIYEQYF. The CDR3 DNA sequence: TGTGCCAGCACCCAGGACAGCACAATCTACGAGCAGTACTTC.

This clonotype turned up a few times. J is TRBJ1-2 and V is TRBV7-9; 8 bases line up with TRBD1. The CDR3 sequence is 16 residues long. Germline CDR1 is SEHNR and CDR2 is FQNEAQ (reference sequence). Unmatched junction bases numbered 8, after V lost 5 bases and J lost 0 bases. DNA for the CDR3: TGTGCCAGCAGCCTCTCGGGACAGGCGACTAACTATGGCTACACCTTC. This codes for CASSLSGQATNYGYTF.

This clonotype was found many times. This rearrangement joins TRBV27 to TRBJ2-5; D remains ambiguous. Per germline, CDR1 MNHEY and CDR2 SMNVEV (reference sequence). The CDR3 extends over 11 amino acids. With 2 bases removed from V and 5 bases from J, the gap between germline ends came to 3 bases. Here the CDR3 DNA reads TGTGCCAGCAGTTTAATGGAGACCCAGTACTTC. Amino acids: CASSLMETQYF.

CDR3 DNA sequence: TGCAGCGTTGCTTGGGGGTACAATCAGCCCCAGCATTTT. It is translated as CSVAWGYNQPQHF. The gene calls are TRBV29-1 and TRBJ1-5, with D tentatively TRBD1 (5 bases). This CDR3 has 13 amino acids. Trimming removed 4 bases from V and 3 bases from J, with 10 bases in between. Germline loops: CDR1 SQVTM, CDR2 ANQGSEA. The complete variable domain, with remaining parts taken from reference TRBV29-1 and TRBJ1-5, reads SAVISQKPSRDICQRGTSLTIQCQVDSQVTMMFWYRQQPGQSLTLIATANQGSEATYESGFVIDKFPISRPNLTFSTLTVSNMSPEDSSIYLCSVAWGYNQPQHFGDGTRLSIL.

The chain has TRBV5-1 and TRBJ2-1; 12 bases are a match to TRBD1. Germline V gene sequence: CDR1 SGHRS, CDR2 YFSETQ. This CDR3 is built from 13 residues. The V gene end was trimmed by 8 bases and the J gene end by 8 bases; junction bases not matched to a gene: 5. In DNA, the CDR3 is TGCGCCAGTGCGGGACAGGGGGCGGATGAGCAGTTCTTC. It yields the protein CASAGQGADEQFF. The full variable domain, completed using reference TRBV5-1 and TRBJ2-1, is KAGVTQTPRYLIKTRGQQVTLSCSPISGHRSVSWYQQTPGQGLQFLFEYFSETQRNKGNFPGRFSGRQFSNSRSEMNVSTLELGDSALYLCASAGQGADEQFFGPGTRLTVL.

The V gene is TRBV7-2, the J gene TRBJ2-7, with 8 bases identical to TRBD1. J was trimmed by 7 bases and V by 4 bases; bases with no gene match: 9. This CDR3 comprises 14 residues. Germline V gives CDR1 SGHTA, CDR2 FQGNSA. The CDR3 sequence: CASSSLRQGMEQYF. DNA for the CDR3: TGTGCCAGCAGCTCTCTGAGACAGGGGATGGAGCAGTACTTC.

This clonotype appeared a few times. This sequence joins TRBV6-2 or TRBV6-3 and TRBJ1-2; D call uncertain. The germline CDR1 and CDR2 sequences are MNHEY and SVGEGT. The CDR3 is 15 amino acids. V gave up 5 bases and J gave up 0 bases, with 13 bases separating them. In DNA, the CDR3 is TGTGCCAGCAGTAGACCGACGGGATCTAACTATGGCTACACCTTC. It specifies CASSRPTGSNYGYTF.

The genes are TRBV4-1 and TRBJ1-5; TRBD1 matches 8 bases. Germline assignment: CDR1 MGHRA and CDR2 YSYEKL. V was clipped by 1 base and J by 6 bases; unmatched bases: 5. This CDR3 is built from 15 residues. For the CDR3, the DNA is TGCGCCAGCAGCCAAGTGACAGGGGATAGTCAGCCCCAGCATTTT. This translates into CASSQVTGDSQPQHF.

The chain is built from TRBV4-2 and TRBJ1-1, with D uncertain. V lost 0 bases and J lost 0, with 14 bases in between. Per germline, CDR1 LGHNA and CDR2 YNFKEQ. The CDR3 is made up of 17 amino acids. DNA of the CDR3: TGTGCCAGCAGCCAAGAATATGGATCTGCCGTGAACACTGAAGCTTTCTTT. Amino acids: CASSQEYGSAVNTEAFF.

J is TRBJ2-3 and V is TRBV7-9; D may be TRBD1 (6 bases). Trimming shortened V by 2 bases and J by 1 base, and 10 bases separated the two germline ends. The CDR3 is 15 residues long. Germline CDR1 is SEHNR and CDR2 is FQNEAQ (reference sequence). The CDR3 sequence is CASSLTGWGTDTQYF. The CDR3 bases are TGTGCCAGCAGCTTAACAGGGTGGGGCACAGATACGCAGTATTTT.